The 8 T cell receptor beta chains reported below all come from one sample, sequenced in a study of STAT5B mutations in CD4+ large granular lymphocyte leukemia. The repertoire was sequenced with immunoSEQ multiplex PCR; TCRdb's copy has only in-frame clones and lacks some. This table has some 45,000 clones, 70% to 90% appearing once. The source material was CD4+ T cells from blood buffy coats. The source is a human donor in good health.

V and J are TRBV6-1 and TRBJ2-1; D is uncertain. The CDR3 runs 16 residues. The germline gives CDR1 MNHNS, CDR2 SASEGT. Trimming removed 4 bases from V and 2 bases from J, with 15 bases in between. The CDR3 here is CASSAGVGGTYNEQFF. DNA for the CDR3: TGTGCCAGCAGTGCAGGAGTGGGTGGCACCTACAATGAGCAGTTCTTC.

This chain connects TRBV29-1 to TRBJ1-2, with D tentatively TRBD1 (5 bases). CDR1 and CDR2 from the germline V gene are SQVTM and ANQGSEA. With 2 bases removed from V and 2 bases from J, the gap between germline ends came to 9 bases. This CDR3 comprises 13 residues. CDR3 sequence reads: CSVEQGWNYGYTF. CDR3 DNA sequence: TGCAGCGTTGAACAGGGTTGGAACTATGGCTACACCTTC.

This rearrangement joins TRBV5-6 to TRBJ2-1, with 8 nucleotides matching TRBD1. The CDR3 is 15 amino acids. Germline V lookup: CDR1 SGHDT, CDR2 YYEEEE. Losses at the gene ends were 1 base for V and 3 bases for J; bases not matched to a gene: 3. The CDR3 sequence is CASSLKDRVYNEQFF. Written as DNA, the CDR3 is TGTGCCAGCAGCTTGAAGGACAGGGTCTACAATGAGCAGTTCTTC.

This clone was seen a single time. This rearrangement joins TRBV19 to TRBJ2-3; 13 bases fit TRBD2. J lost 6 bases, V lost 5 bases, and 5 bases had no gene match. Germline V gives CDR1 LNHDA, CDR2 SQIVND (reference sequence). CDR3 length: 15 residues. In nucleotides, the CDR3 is TGTGCCAGTAGTCGGACTAGCGGGAGTTTGGATACGCAGTATTTT. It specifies CASSRTSGSLDTQYF.

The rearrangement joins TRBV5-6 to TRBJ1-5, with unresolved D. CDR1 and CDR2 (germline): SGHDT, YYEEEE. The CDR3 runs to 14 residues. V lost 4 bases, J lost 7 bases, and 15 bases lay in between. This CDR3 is CASSAGPLDQPQHF. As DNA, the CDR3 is TGTGCCAGCAGCGCGGGCCCCTTGGACCAGCCCCAGCATTTT. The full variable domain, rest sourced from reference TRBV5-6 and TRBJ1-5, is DAGVTQSPTHLIKTRGQQVTLRCSPKSGHDTVSWYQQALGQGPQFIFQYYEEEERQRGNFPDRFSGHQFPNYSSELNVNALLLGDSALYLCASSAGPLDQPQHFGDGTRLSIL.

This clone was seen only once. CDR3 residues: CASRAGGLAGLDTQYF. CDR3 nucleotides: TGTGCCAGCAGAGCGGGGGGGCTAGCGGGCCTGGATACGCAGTATTTT. The V gene is TRBV25-1, the J gene TRBJ2-3; 10 nucleotides line up with TRBD2. CDR3 length: 16 amino acids. Germline V gene data show CDR1 as MGHDK and CDR2 as SYGVNS. Trimming took 6 bases from V and 6 from J; bases not matched to a gene: 12.

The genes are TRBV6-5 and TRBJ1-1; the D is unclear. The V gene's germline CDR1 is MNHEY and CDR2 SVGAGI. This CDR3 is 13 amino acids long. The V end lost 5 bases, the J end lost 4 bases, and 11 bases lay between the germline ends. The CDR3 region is CASSPPFLTEAFF. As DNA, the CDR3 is TGTGCCAGCAGTCCCCCGTTTCTCACTGAAGCTTTCTTT.

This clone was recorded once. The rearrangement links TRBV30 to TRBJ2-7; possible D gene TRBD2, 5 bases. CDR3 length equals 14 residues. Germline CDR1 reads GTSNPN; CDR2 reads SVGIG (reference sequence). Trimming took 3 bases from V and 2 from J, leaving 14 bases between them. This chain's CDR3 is CAWSRPGGAYEQYF. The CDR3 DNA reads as TGTGCCTGGAGCCGCCCTGGAGGTGCCTACGAGCAGTACTTC. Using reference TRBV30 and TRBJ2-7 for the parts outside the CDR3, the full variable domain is SQTIHQWPATLVQPVGSPLSLECTVEGTSNPNLYWYRQAAGRGLQLLFYSVGIGQISSEVPQNLSASRPQDRQFILSSKKLLLSDSGFYLCAWSRPGGAYEQYFGPGTRLTVT.